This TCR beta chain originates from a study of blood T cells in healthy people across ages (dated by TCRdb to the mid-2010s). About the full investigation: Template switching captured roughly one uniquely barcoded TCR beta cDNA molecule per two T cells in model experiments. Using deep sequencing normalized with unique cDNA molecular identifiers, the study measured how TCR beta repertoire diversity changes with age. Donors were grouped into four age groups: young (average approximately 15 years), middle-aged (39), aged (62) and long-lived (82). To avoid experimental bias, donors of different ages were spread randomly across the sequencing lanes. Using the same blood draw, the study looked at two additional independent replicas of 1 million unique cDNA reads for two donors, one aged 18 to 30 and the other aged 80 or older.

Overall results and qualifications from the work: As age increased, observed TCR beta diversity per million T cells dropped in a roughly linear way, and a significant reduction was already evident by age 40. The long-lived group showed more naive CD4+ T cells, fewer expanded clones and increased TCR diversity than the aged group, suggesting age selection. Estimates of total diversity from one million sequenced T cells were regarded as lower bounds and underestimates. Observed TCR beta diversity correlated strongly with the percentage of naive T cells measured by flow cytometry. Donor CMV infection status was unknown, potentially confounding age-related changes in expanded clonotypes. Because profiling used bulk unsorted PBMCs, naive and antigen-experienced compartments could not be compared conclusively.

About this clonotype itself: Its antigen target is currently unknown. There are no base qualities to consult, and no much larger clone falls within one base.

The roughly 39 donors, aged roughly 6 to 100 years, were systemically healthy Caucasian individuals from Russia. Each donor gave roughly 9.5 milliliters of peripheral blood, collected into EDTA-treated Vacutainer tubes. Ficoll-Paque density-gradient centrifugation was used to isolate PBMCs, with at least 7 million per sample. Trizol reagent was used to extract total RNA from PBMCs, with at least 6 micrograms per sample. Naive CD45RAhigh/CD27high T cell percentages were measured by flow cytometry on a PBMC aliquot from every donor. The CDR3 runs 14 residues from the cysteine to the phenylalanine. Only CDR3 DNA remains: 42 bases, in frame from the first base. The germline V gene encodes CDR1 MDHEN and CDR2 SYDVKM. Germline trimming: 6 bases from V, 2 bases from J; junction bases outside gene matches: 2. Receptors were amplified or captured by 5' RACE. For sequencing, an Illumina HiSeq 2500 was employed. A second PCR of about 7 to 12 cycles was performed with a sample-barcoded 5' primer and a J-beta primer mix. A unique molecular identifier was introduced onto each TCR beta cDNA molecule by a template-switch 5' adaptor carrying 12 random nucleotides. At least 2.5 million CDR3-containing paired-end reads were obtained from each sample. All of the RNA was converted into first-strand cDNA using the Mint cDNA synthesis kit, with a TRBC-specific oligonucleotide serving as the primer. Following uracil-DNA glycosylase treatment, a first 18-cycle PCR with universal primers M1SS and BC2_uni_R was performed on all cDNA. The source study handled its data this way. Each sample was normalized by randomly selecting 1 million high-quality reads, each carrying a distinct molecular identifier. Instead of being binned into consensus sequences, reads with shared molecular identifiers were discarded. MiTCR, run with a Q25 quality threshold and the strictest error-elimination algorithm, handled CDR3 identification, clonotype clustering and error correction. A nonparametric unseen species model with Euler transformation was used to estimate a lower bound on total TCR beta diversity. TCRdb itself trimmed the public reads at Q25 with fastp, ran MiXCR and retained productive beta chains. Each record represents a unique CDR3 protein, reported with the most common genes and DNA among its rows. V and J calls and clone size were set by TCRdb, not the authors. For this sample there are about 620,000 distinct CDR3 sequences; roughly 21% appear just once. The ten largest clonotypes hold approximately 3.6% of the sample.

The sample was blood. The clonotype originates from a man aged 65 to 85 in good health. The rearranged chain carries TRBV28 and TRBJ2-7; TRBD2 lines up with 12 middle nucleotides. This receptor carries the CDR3 CASRGTSGPYEQYF. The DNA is TGTGCCAGCAGGGGGACTAGCGGGCCCTACGAGCAGTACTTC.